The source of this T cell receptor (delta chain) is a study of Vδ1+ human thymocytes. Study-wide results and caveats: Despite high sort purity, roughly 21% of thymic T cell receptor delta sequences were Vdelta2. Highly polyclonal TRG and TRD repertoires with Gaussian CDR3 length distributions appeared in thymus. Bulk repertoire data may be misinterpreted because of unexpected Vdelta2 sequences. Many TRG clonotypes were shared between donors; TRD repertoires were essentially private.

Between roughly 98% and 99.6% of sorted thymocytes were Vdelta1+. Trimming cost V 1 base and J 2 bases; bases outside gene matches: 18. The CDR3 extends over 20 amino acids. CDR1 is TSWWSYY and CDR2 is QGS in the germline V gene. This clone showed up just a few times. Its antigen is as yet unknown. RNA was extracted from the cells and then reverse transcribed. The CDR3 regions were amplified by multiplex PCR from V-gene primers to a constant-region primer. TCRdb re-called the multiplex PCR reads via CATT. The sample lists more than 50,000 delta-chain clones, around 15% occurring once. Specimen: Vdelta1+ gamma-delta thymocytes from the thymus. This sample's subset: FACS-sorted CD3+ TCRalphabeta- TCRVdelta1+ TCRVdelta2- thymocytes. The chain uses TRDV1 and TRDJ1; 8 bases match TRDD3. This receptor was identified in a boy less than two years old who had congenital heart surgery. The CDR3 coding sequence is TGTGCTCTTGGGGAACCGAGACTTCCTCTGGGGGACCCTAGGACCGATAAACTCATCTTT. Translating gives CALGEPRLPLGDPRTDKLIF.